Listed below are T cell receptor beta chains from one sample, sequenced in a study of shared clonotypes between healthy human individuals. Only in-frame clones appear in the TCRdb table, and some are missing; sequencing was by immunoSEQ multiplex PCR. The sample has about 1,500,000 clones; roughly 97% are singletons. Material: naive CD4+ T cells sorted from blood. The receptors come from a man younger than 45 in good health. The CDR3 runs from the conserved cysteine through the conserved F or W. A D gene is named only where the DNA matches it firmly.

v_call,d_call,j_call,cdr3_aa
TRBV18,-,TRBJ2-1,CASSLSTSYNEQFF
TRBV28,TRBD2,TRBJ2-1,CATGPSGNGHEQFF
TRBV7-7,TRBD2,TRBJ2-1,CASSLGPRRGGSYNEQFF
TRBV11-2,TRBD2,TRBJ2-4,CASSHNTSALAKNIQYF
TRBV21-1,-,TRBJ2-3,CASGTGASTDTQYF
TRBV7-3,-,TRBJ2-2,CASSSTTGELFF
TRBV7-3,TRBD2,TRBJ2-1,CASSLIPITSGVTRNEQFF
TRBV6-4,-,TRBJ2-6,CASRTGLVLMGSGANVLTF
TRBV28,-,TRBJ2-7,CASITQGEWPYEQYF
TRBV29-1,TRBD1,TRBJ2-3,CSVEGGQATDTQYF
TRBV7-8,TRBD1,TRBJ2-1,CASSSGGTVYNEQFF
TRBV7-9,-,TRBJ1-4,CASSRSGRLTTNEKLFF
TRBV5-1,TRBD2,TRBJ2-3,CASSLGGGGPADTQYF
TRBV7-2,TRBD2,TRBJ2-1,CASSTWTSGTHIKQFF
TRBV19,-,TRBJ2-6,CASSINRAPSGANVLTF
TRBV13,TRBD1,TRBJ2-6,CASTETGAGANVLTF
TRBV7-9,-,TRBJ2-5,CASSWPFGTMEEETQYF
TRBV4-3,-,TRBJ1-2,CASSQVYNSEIYGYTF
TRBV6-1,TRBD2,TRBJ2-5,CASSPTSGVEGTQYF
TRBV14,TRBD1,TRBJ2-7,CASSPGRTGGSYEQYF
TRBV27,-,TRBJ1-5,CASSPRGNQPQHF
TRBV18,TRBD1,TRBJ2-1,CASSPPGVLTGMEQFF
TRBV6-6,-,TRBJ2-7,CASSYSGGFGEQYF
TRBV28,-,TRBJ1-2,CASSLLYGDGYTF
TRBV10-3,-,TRBJ1-5,CAISEVDVQPQHF
TRBV2,TRBD1,TRBJ2-7,CATRQGAANEQYF
TRBV28,-,TRBJ2-3,CASTIGGSTDTQYF
TRBV7-9,TRBD2,TRBJ2-7,CASSPPSGRAGSYEQYF
TRBV5-4,-,TRBJ2-2,CASSLDSGSNTGELFF
TRBV4-1,-,TRBJ1-2,CASSRIGQAYGYTF
TRBV7-2,-,TRBJ2-5,CASSLAYRETQYF
TRBV29-1,-,TRBJ2-7,CSVVGQPSSSISYEQYF
TRBV28,-,TRBJ2-2,CASSLVGELFF
TRBV2,-,TRBJ2-5,CASDTGGQETQYF
TRBV28,-,TRBJ1-1,CASSPRALNTEAFF
TRBV19,-,TRBJ1-5,CASTSDLRLPQHF
TRBV5-1,-,TRBJ1-2,CASSSDSNKNYGYTF
TRBV7-8,-,TRBJ1-2,CASSLAVVGGVGYGYTF